A single sample is the source of the 10 T cell receptor beta chains below, sequenced in a study of T cell responses to AZD1222 COVID-19 vaccine. Profiling relied on immunoSEQ multiplex PCR, and the TCRdb table lists in-frame clones only, not all of them. This sample has approximately 60,000 clones, with roughly 84% found just once. Source: peripheral blood, taken on day 0 of AZD1222 vaccination. The receptors were sampled from an adult in good health.

V usage is TRBV19 and J usage is TRBJ2-1; 10 positions match TRBD2. Germline loops: CDR1 LNHDA, CDR2 SQIVND (reference sequence). CDR3 length: 16 residues. Germline trimming cut 5 bases from V and 6 bases from J; bases unmatched to any gene: 10. CDR3 region: CASSQSGGAVGNEQFF. The CDR3 DNA sequence: TGTGCCAGTAGTCAGAGCGGGGGGGCCGTCGGCAATGAGCAGTTCTTC.

The chain employs TRBV2 and TRBJ1-6; TRBD1 matches 12 bases. Germline CDR1 and CDR2: SNHLY and FYNNEI. There are 20 residues in the CDR3. The junction had 21 bases not matched to a gene; V was cut back by 2 bases and J by 13 bases. The CDR3 loop reads CASSEIPKGPGQGASAPLHF. The CDR3 DNA reads TGTGCCAGCAGTGAAATACCGAAAGGACCGGGACAGGGGGCCTCAGCGCCCCTCCACTTT. Drawing the rest from reference TRBV2 and TRBJ1-6, the complete variable domain is EPEVTQTPSHQVTQMGQEVILRCVPISNHLYFYWYRQILGQKVEFLVSFYNNEISEKSEIFDDQFSVERPDGSNFTLKIRSTKLEDSAMYFCASSEIPKGPGQGASAPLHFGNGTRLTVT.

This clone was seen only a few times. The chain links TRBV9 to TRBJ2-2; a possible D gene is TRBD2 (6 bases). Germline loops: CDR1 SGDLS, CDR2 YYNGEE. This CDR3 has 12 residues. With 5 bases removed from V and 6 bases from J, the gap between germline ends came to 8 bases. The CDR3 sequence is CASSRLAGELFF. The CDR3 coding sequence is TGTGCCAGCAGTCGACTAGCCGGGGAGCTGTTTTTT.

The rearrangement links TRBV15 to TRBJ1-5, with D possibly matching TRBD1 (5 bases). Germline V gene sequence: CDR1 LNHNV, CDR2 YYDKDF (reference sequence). The CDR3 loop spans 14 amino acids. The V gene lost 5 bases and the J gene lost 3 bases, with 11 bases spanning the gap. The CDR3 sequence is CATSRPGDNQPQHF. The CDR3 region has the DNA TGTGCCACCAGCCGCCCGGGGGACAATCAGCCCCAGCATTTT.

The chain recombines TRBV6-5 with TRBJ1-5; D is unresolved. The CDR3 is 15 residues long. V gave up 2 bases and J gave up 6 bases, with 14 bases separating them. Germline lookup yields CDR1 MNHEY and CDR2 SVGAGI. CDR3 amino acids: CASSYRRDFGQPQHF. DNA of the CDR3: TGTGCCAGCAGTTACAGACGGGATTTCGGTCAGCCCCAGCATTTT.

This chain connects TRBV27 to TRBJ2-7, with 9 positions matching TRBD1. The ends lost 4 bases at V and 2 bases at J; junction bases unmatched: 3. This CDR3 spans 14 amino acids. CDR1 and CDR2 (germline): MNHEY, SMNVEV (reference sequence). In nucleotides, the CDR3 is TGTGCCAGCAGTTCACAGGGGGCTACCTACGAGCAGTACTTC. It yields the protein CASSSQGATYEQYF.

CDR3 sequence reads: CASRTGEGSGNTIYF. The CDR3, as DNA: TGTGCCAGCAGGACAGGGGAAGGATCCGGAAACACCATATATTTT. The chain combines TRBV6-5 with TRBJ1-3; 8 bases line up with TRBD1. The junction had 8 bases not matched to a gene; V was cut back by 6 bases and J by 4 bases. The CDR3 is made up of 15 amino acids. CDR1 is MNHEY, CDR2 SVGAGI, per germline.

The chain employs TRBV7-9 and TRBJ2-7; D unclear. The CDR3 sequence is 14 residues long. V lost 1 base and J lost 6, with 13 bases in between. CDR1 SEHNR and CDR2 FQNEAQ come from the germline V gene (reference sequence). The CDR3 sequence is CASSLEDSDTEQYF. The CDR3, as DNA: TGTGCCAGCAGCTTAGAAGATTCTGACACCGAGCAGTACTTC.

The rearrangement joins TRBV6-5 to TRBJ1-2; 7 nucleotides agree with TRBD1. The trim removed 2 bases at V and 8 bases at J, leaving 11 bases unmatched. This CDR3 is built from 15 residues. CDR1 is MNHEY and CDR2 is SVGAGI in the germline V gene. The CDR3 is CASSYATGMTGGYTF. The CDR3 coding sequence is TGTGCCAGCAGTTACGCCACGGGGATGACAGGGGGCTACACCTTC.

V and J are TRBV7-9 and TRBJ2-3, with a tentative D call TRBD1 (5 bases). V lost 1 base, J lost 0 bases, and 8 bases lay in between. CDR3 length: 15 residues. Germline-derived CDR1 and CDR2 are SEHNR and FQNEAQ (reference sequence). The DNA of the CDR3 is TGTGCCAGCAGCTTAGATCCAGGGAGCACAGATACGCAGTATTTT. Protein product: CASSLDPGSTDTQYF.